Listed here are 3 T cell receptor beta chains from one sample, sequenced in a study of blood T cell repertoires in COVID-19 (dated by TCRdb to the early 2020s). Receptors were amplified or captured by the immunoSEQ multiplex PCR assay. TCRdb carries this immuneACCESS record with in-frame sequences only. Its versions omit some clonotypes, under half of them owing to an unresolved V gene in the studies checked, with the rest unexplained. The table for this sample lists about 230,000 clones; 65% to 90% of them were counted only once. About 9.9% of the sample comes from the top ten. Input material: peripheral blood. The receptors come from a man in his fifties or sixties with COVID-19, enrolled during active disease.

The chain carries TRBV6-5 and TRBJ1-1, with 8 bases fitting TRBD1. V was clipped by 6 bases and J by 0 bases; unmatched bases: 3. Germline loops: CDR1 MNHEY, CDR2 SVGAGI. The CDR3 is 14 amino acids. CDR3 loop: CASRRQGLNTEAFF. CDR3 nucleotide sequence: TGTGCCAGCAGGCGACAGGGGCTGAACACTGAAGCTTTCTTT.

The V call is TRBV19, the J call TRBJ2-2; 7 nucleotides agree with TRBD2. The CDR3 extends over 17 amino acids. Germline V lookup: CDR1 LNHDA, CDR2 SQIVND (reference sequence). After removal of 2 bases from V and 4 bases from J, the junction contained 10 bases not matched to a gene. The CDR3: CASSINLGRAVTGELFF. CDR3 bases: TGTGCCAGTAGTATAAACCTTGGGAGGGCGGTCACCGGGGAGCTGTTTTTT.

This sequence joins TRBV18 and TRBJ2-7, with 11 bases lining up with TRBD1. CDR3 length equals 15 residues. The germline CDR1 and CDR2 sequences are KGHSH and LQKENI. V shed 6 bases, J shed 5 bases, and the junction held 9 bases outside the gene matches. The CDR3 region has the DNA TGTGCCAGCTCGCTTCTGGGACAGGGGGTCCACGAGCAGTACTTC. Its protein product is CASSLLGQGVHEQYF.